The clone carrying this T cell receptor beta chain showed up just once. In the authors' workflow: Reference gene primer amplification gave estimated nucleated cell counts. Profiled with immunoSEQ multiplex PCR; TCRdb holds only in-frame clones, not every one. Clone size and the V and J calls come from that table; the DNA yielded D and trimming. The profile covers roughly 93,000 clones, with more than 65% appearing a single time and approximately 11% taken by the ten largest. The data were taken from a study of blood T cell repertoires in COVID-19. Looking at the study overall: Some COVID-19 samples were acute and others convalescent; all came from the United States, Italy and Spain. T cells, B-cell-depleted T cells, or PBMCs supplied cDNA or gDNA.

Sequenced sample: peripheral blood. The sequence derives from a woman aged 80 or over with acute or convalescent COVID-19.

CDR3 sequence: CASSIGNTNEKLFF. DNA of the CDR3: TGTGCCAGCAGCATCGGGAATACTAATGAAAAACTGTTTTTT. V and J are TRBV9 and TRBJ1-4; D gene unclear. The CDR3 runs to 14 residues. Germline V gives CDR1 SGDLS, CDR2 YYNGEE. Trimming removed 4 bases from V and 2 bases from J, with 9 bases in between. The full variable domain, rest sourced from reference TRBV9 and TRBJ1-4, is DSGVTQTPKHLITATGQRVTLRCSPRSGDLSVYWYQQSLDQGLQFLIQYYNGEERAKGNILERFSAQQFPDLHSELNLSSLELGDSALYFCASSIGNTNEKLFFGSGTQLSVL.